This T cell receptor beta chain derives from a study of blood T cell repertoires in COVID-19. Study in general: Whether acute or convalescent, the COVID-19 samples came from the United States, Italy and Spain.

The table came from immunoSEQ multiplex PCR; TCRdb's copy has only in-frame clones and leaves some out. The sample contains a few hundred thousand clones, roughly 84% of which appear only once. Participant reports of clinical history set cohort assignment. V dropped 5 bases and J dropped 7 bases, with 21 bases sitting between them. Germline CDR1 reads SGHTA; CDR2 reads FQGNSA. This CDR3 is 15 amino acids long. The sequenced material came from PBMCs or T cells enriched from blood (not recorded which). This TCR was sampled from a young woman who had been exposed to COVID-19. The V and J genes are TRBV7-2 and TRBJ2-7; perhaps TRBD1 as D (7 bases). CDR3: CASSTGVGSGVEQYF. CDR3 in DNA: TGTGCCAGCAGCACAGGGGTCGGGAGTGGGGTGGAGCAGTACTTC.